The 5 T cell receptor beta chains reported below all come from one sample, sequenced in a study of T-cell memory formation after mild COVID-19. TCRdb passed the 5' RACE reads through MiXCR, listing each CDR3 protein once. The sample has under 200,000 distinct CDR3 sequences, about 28% seen once. The specimen was PBMCs or a T cell subset sorted from them (not recorded which). All receptors come from an adult woman who had mild COVID-19 (a few samples of this study predate the infection). Cell type and time point are not known.

The chain links TRBV7-8 to TRBJ2-7, with D perhaps matching TRBD2 (6 bases). Germline V gives CDR1 SGHVS, CDR2 FQNEAQ. Trimming took 1 base from V and 3 from J, leaving 10 bases between them. This CDR3 region has 14 residues. The DNA of the CDR3 is TGTGCCAGCAGCTTAGGTAGCGGATTCTACGAGCAGTACTTC. Translated: CASSLGSGFYEQYF. Full variable domain (remainder filled in from reference TRBV7-8 and TRBJ2-7): GAGVSQSPRYKVAKRGQDVALRCDPISGHVSLFWYQQALGQGPEFLTYFQNEAQLDKSGLPSDRFFAERPEGSVSTLKIQRTQQEDSAVYLCASSLGSGFYEQYFGPGTRLTVT.

The rearrangement uses TRBV9 and TRBJ2-5; the match to TRBD2 covers 11 bases. The CDR3 is 15 residues long. Germline V CDR1 and CDR2: SGDLS, YYNGEE. The junction had 5 bases not matched to a gene; V was cut back by 7 bases and J by 0 bases. The CDR3 DNA is TGTGCCAGCGATACTAGCGGGGGATACCAAGAGACCCAGTACTTC. This sequence encodes CASDTSGGYQETQYF. The full variable domain, completed using reference TRBV9 and TRBJ2-5, is DSGVTQTPKHLITATGQRVTLRCSPRSGDLSVYWYQQSLDQGLQFLIQYYNGEERAKGNILERFSAQQFPDLHSELNLSSLELGDSALYFCASDTSGGYQETQYFGPGTRLLVL.

In this sample, this clonotype turned up a few times. This chain connects TRBV5-5 to TRBJ1-2; D remains ambiguous. V lost 0 bases to trimming and J lost 0 bases, with 9 bases between them. The CDR3 is made up of 15 amino acids. Germline V CDR1 and CDR2: SGHKS, YYEKEE (reference sequence). The CDR3 DNA sequence: TGTGCCAGCAGCTTGGGCGGATCAACTAACTATGGCTACACCTTC. It is translated as CASSLGGSTNYGYTF.

There are a few counts of this clonotype. V gene TRBV6-5 combines with J gene TRBJ1-3; TRBD1 might be the D (5 bases). The V gene lost 5 bases and the J gene lost 0 bases, with 20 bases spanning the gap. Germline assignment: CDR1 MNHEY and CDR2 SVGAGI. The CDR3 totals 18 residues. DNA of the CDR3: TGTGCCAGCAGTAAACTGCCCGGGACCGCCGTCTCTGGAAACACCATATATTTT. It yields the protein CASSKLPGTAVSGNTIYF.

V and J are TRBV12-3 or TRBV12-4 and TRBJ1-1; TRBD1 matches at 7 bases. This CDR3 contains 14 residues. V was clipped by 6 bases and J by 0 bases; unmatched bases: 4. CDR3 protein: CASRPTGMNTEAFF. The DNA of the CDR3 is TGTGCCAGCAGGCCGACAGGGATGAACACTGAAGCTTTCTTT.